Included here is one T cell receptor beta chain sequence, with context. Antigen specificity is unknown. Other DNA sequences of this sample code for an identical CDR3. Germline V gene lookup returns CDR1 SGHTA and CDR2 FQGNSA. CDR3 length: 14 amino acids. V lost 0 bases and J 0 bases, leaving 5 bases between the germline ends. The study reverse transcribed the entire isolated RNA, so it sequenced expressed TCRB transcripts. Generated by immunoSEQ multiplex PCR, the TCRdb table keeps only in-frame clones and is missing some. The sample includes some 660,000 clones, over 12% of them seen just once. Averaging about 116 mL, one heparinised blood draw came from each individual donor. The data belong to a study of beta chain features in type 1 diabetes. General study points: TCRB CDR3s from Type 1 diabetes patients were moderately but significantly shorter in all four CD4+ subsets.

The chain uses TRBV7-2 and TRBJ1-1; D uncertain. Sequenced: naive CD4+ T cells from blood. The receptor was isolated from a man younger than 30 with type 1 diabetes. The CDR3 spells CASSLAGVNTEAFF. CDR3 DNA sequence: TGTGCCAGCAGCTTAGCGGGAGTGAACACTGAAGCTTTCTTT.